Only a few counts were recorded for the clone carrying this T cell receptor (beta chain). The antigen is not known. These data come from a study of CD8+CD57+ T cells in acquired aplastic anemia. Turning to the study itself: Across the sorted CD4+ and CD8+ cells, DNA amounts averaged about 3.2 ug.

TCR beta VDJ and CDR3 profiling used genomic DNA as template. TCRdb reanalysed the reads using MiXCR and keeps one entry per CDR3 protein. The sample includes 200,000 or so distinct CDR3 sequences, around 65% seen only once; the top ten take around 42%. Findings and limits, study-wide: Statistical testing detected no significant gap in CD8+ Simpson's diversity between patients and controls. Patients shared 25 to 35 CD8+ CDR3 sequences with controls.

Germline V lookup: CDR1 SGHVS, CDR2 FQNEAQ. Trimming cost V 2 bases and J 5 bases; bases outside gene matches: 2. This CDR3 has 15 amino acids. The clonotype originates from a human donor with severe aplastic anemia or a healthy control (not recorded which). The chain has TRBV7-8 and TRBJ2-5, with 13 bases aligning to TRBD2. The sample consisted of sorted CD4+, CD8+, or CD8+CD57+ T cells (not recorded which) from PBMCs. The CDR3, as DNA: TGTGCCAGCAGCTTACTGGGACTAGCGGGGGAGACCCAGTACTTC. Translation gives CASSLLGLAGETQYF. The full variable domain, with the rest looked up from reference TRBV7-8 and TRBJ2-5, is GAGVSQSPRYKVAKRGQDVALRCDPISGHVSLFWYQQALGQGPEFLTYFQNEAQLDKSGLPSDRFFAERPEGSVSTLKIQRTQQEDSAVYLCASSLLGLAGETQYFGPGTRLLVL.